These 30 T cell receptor beta chains share one sample of origin, sequenced in a study of T cell responses to AZD1222 COVID-19 vaccine. Some clones are missing from TCRdb's copy, which holds only in-frame ones; the method was immunoSEQ multiplex PCR. This table has tens of thousands of clones, around 80% appearing once. The specimen comprised peripheral blood, sampled 28 days after the second AZD1222 dose. The receptors were gathered from an adult who received the AZD1222 COVID-19 vaccine.

The chain recombines TRBV9 with TRBJ1-1, with D perhaps matching TRBD1 (5 bases). CDR3 length: 13 residues. Trimming cost V 0 bases and J 7 bases, with 10 bases left between them. Germline V gives CDR1 SGDLS, CDR2 YYNGEE. DNA of the CDR3: TGTGCCAGCAGCGTAGCTACGAGGGGTGAAGCTTTCTTT. Translation gives CASSVATRGEAFF.

This chain uses TRBV7-4 with TRBJ1-1; maybe TRBD1 (6 bases). Germline-derived CDR1 and CDR2 are SGHVT and SQSDAQ. The V and J ends lost 6 bases and 6 bases respectively, with 14 bases between them. The CDR3 runs 13 residues. The CDR3 nucleotides are TGTGCCAGCAGTCTACCGGGACAATCTGAAGCTTTCTTT. Its protein product is CASSLPGQSEAFF.

V is TRBV10-3 and J is TRBJ1-2; 7 bases line up with TRBD1. The CDR3 totals 12 residues. Germline-derived CDR1 and CDR2 are ENHRY and SYGVKD. The trim removed 8 bases at V and 8 bases at J, leaving 8 bases unmatched. The CDR3 DNA reads TGTGCCATCGCTCAGGGGGGGAACGGCTACACCTTC. It translates to CAIAQGGNGYTF.

This sequence joins TRBV19 and TRBJ1-1; D possibly corresponds to TRBD1 (6 bases). V dropped 5 bases and J dropped 3 bases, with 10 bases sitting between them. The CDR3 sequence is 13 residues long. Germline CDR1 is LNHDA and CDR2 is SQIVND (reference sequence). The CDR3 is CASSWGGHTEAFF. The CDR3 coding sequence is TGTGCCAGTAGTTGGGGGGGCCACACTGAAGCTTTCTTT.

This rearrangement joins TRBV7-8 to TRBJ1-2; D gene unclear. V was clipped by 0 bases and J by 2 bases, with 4 bases between them. Germline V lookup: CDR1 SGHVS, CDR2 FQNEAQ. CDR3 length: 13 amino acids. CDR3 sequence: CASSLAQNYGYTF. CDR3 bases: TGTGCCAGCAGCTTAGCACAGAACTATGGCTACACCTTC.

This sequence joins TRBV18 and TRBJ2-7; D gene uncertain. Trimming pared 2 bases from V and 5 bases from J, leaving 16 bases between. Germline values: CDR1 KGHSH, CDR2 LQKENI. The CDR3 is made up of 15 amino acids. CDR3 coding DNA: TGTGCCAGCTCACCAAGGCAGGCAGCGTCCCACGAGCAGTACTTC. It yields the protein CASSPRQAASHEQYF.

The chain has TRBV1 and TRBJ2-1; TRBD2, the table's D call, lacks a check against the DNA. TRBV1 represents a pseudogene. The CDR3 totals 19 residues. CDR3 nucleotides: TGCACCAGCAGCAACGGGGCGGATTTTACTAGCGGGGTTTACAATGAGCAGTTCTTC. As protein: CTSSNGADFTSGVYNEQFF.

This chain uses TRBV28 with TRBJ1-4; D not resolved. Germline values: CDR1 MDHEN, CDR2 SYDVKM. This CDR3 is built from 17 residues. The V end lost 4 bases, the J end lost 3 bases, and 18 bases lay between the germline ends. CDR3 nucleotide sequence: TGTGCCAGCAGTTCCCCGTCAGGCCTAGTAGCTAATGAAAAACTGTTTTTT. Translation: CASSSPSGLVANEKLFF.

Only one count was recorded for this clone. This chain joins TRBV28 and TRBJ1-6; 8 bases align to TRBD1. V trimming: 7 bases; J trimming: 9 bases; junction bases outside the gene matches: 14. Germline CDR1 is MDHEN and CDR2 is SYDVKM. This CDR3 spans 16 amino acids. The CDR3 nucleotides read TGTGCCAGCAAAATACAGGGGGAAATCGCTGGTTCACCCCTCCACTTT. The encoded protein is CASKIQGEIAGSPLHF.

The CDR3 sequence: CASKLGGTDTQYF. The CDR3 DNA reads TGTGCCAGCAAACTGGGGGGCACAGATACGCAGTATTTT. The chain combines TRBV2 with TRBJ2-3; the D call may be TRBD1 or TRBD2 (5 bases each). Trimming stripped 7 bases from V and 1 base from J, with 9 bases between. Per the germline V gene, CDR1 is SNHLY and CDR2 is FYNNEI. This CDR3 comprises 13 residues.

The chain is built from TRBV10-3 and TRBJ1-2, with D perhaps matching TRBD1 (5 bases). Trimming took 4 bases from V and 2 from J, leaving 8 bases between them. The CDR3 is 13 amino acids. CDR1 and CDR2 (germline): ENHRY, SYGVKD. CDR3 region: CAISVGTNYGYTF. The DNA for the CDR3 is TGTGCCATCAGTGTCGGGACGAACTATGGCTACACCTTC.

This clone was counted a single time. CDR3 DNA: TGTGCCAGCAGCCAGGAGGTGTACACTGAAGCTTTCTTT. Protein: CASSQEVYTEAFF. This chain uses TRBV7-9 with TRBJ1-1; D remains unclear. The CDR3 loop spans 13 amino acids. Germline lookup yields CDR1 SEHNR and CDR2 FQNEAQ (reference sequence). Trimming took 5 bases from V and 3 from J, leaving 10 bases between them.

This clone was detected only a few times. The V call is TRBV5-4, the J call TRBJ1-2; D perhaps matches TRBD1 (5 bases). Trimming cost V 0 bases and J 3 bases, with 15 bases left between them. The CDR3 is 16 residues long. In germline, CDR1 is SGHNT, CDR2 YYREEE (reference sequence). The CDR3 DNA sequence: TGTGCCAGCAGCTTGGGTGCGGGGGACGTTTACTATGGCTACACCTTC. Amino acid sequence: CASSLGAGDVYYGYTF.

CDR3: CASSHFDGEVAFF. CDR3 sequence (DNA): TGCGCCAGCAGCCACTTCGACGGGGAGGTCGCTTTCTTT. V is TRBV4-3 and J is TRBJ1-1, with D unclear. The CDR3 length is 13 residues. Germline lookup yields CDR1 LGHNA and CDR2 YSLEER. Trimming removed 3 bases at V and 11 bases at J, with 16 bases between.

This clone showed up just a few times. This sequence joins TRBV5-1 and TRBJ2-2; unclear D gene. Germline lookup yields CDR1 SGHRS and CDR2 YFSETQ. This CDR3 is 13 amino acids long. The V gene lost 5 bases and the J gene lost 4 bases, with 9 bases spanning the gap. The CDR3 protein is CASSRAGTGELFF. In DNA form, the CDR3 reads TGCGCCAGCAGTAGGGCAGGCACCGGGGAGCTGTTTTTT.

This clone was counted a single time. This CDR3 is CASSEPSLGHYTF. The CDR3, as DNA: TGTGCCAGCAGTGAACCGAGCCTTGGGCACTACACCTTC. The gene calls are TRBV6-1 and TRBJ1-2; D unresolved. This CDR3 has 13 amino acids. Trimming cost V 2 bases and J 10 bases, with 14 bases left between them. Germline V CDR1 and CDR2: MNHNS, SASEGT.

In DNA, the CDR3 is TGTGCCTGGAGCGACAGGATAGGCGAGCAGTACTTC. This codes for CAWSDRIGEQYF. The V gene is TRBV30, the J gene TRBJ2-7, with D tentatively TRBD1 (6 bases). The germline V and J ends were trimmed by 3 bases and 6 bases, with 12 bases remaining between them. The germline V gene encodes CDR1 GTSNPN and CDR2 SVGIG (reference sequence). CDR3 length: 12 residues. The whole variable domain, filled in from reference TRBV30 and TRBJ2-7, reads SQTIHQWPATLVQPVGSPLSLECTVEGTSNPNLYWYRQAAGRGLQLLFYSVGIGQISSEVPQNLSASRPQDRQFILSSKKLLLSDSGFYLCAWSDRIGEQYFGPGTRLTVT.

CDR3 region: CASSKGQGTNYGYTF. For the CDR3, the DNA is TGTGCCAGCAGCAAAGGGCAGGGCACTAACTATGGCTACACCTTC. The V call is TRBV21-1, the J call TRBJ1-2; whether TRBD1, the table's D call, matches the DNA was not checked. TRBV21-1 is deemed a pseudogene. There are 15 residues in the CDR3.

The gene calls are TRBV18 and TRBJ2-3; D gene unclear. Trimming cost V 2 bases and J 0 bases, with 12 bases left between them. Germline loops: CDR1 KGHSH, CDR2 LQKENI. The CDR3 covers 16 residues. The CDR3 DNA is TGTGCCAGCTCACCATCCCAAGATTTCAGCACAGATACGCAGTATTTT. Residues: CASSPSQDFSTDTQYF. Complete variable domain (other parts from reference TRBV18 and TRBJ2-3): NAGVMQNPRHLVRRRGQEARLRCSPMKGHSHVYWYRQLPEEGLKFMVYLQKENIIDESGMPKERFSAEFPKEGPSILRIQQVVRGDSAAYFCASSPSQDFSTDTQYFGPGTRLTVL.

V gene TRBV6-1 combines with J gene TRBJ2-3; D may be TRBD1 (5 bases). V gave up 1 base and J gave up 3 bases, with 8 bases separating them. The germline gives CDR1 MNHNS, CDR2 SASEGT. This CDR3 contains 14 residues. The CDR3 loop reads CASSEGAGTDTQYF. CDR3 nucleotide sequence: TGTGCCAGCAGTGAAGGGGCAGGGACAGATACGCAGTATTTT.

The V gene is TRBV3-1 (or the pseudogene TRBV3-2), the J gene TRBJ1-1; 7 bases map to TRBD1. V lost 4 bases, J lost 5 bases, and 16 bases stayed unmatched. Germline CDR1 reads LGHDT; CDR2 reads YNNKEL (reference sequence). CDR3 size: 17 residues. This chain's CDR3 is CASSLTFGTGDRTEAFF. The CDR3 DNA reads TGTGCCAGCAGCCTTACTTTCGGAACAGGGGATAGAACTGAAGCTTTCTTT.

The V gene is TRBV19, the J gene TRBJ2-5, with 7 bases matching TRBD1. The V segment lost 2 bases and the J segment 1 base; nucleotides outside the gene matches: 1. The CDR3 is 14 residues long. The germline V gene encodes CDR1 LNHDA and CDR2 SQIVND (reference sequence). The CDR3 loop is CASSIRQGQETQYF. The CDR3 DNA reads TGTGCCAGTAGTATACGACAGGGCCAAGAGACCCAGTACTTC.

The rearrangement links TRBV11-3 to TRBJ2-7; a possible D gene is TRBD2 (6 bases). The CDR3 extends over 16 amino acids. Germline lookup yields CDR1 SGHNT and CDR2 YENEEA. V was cut by 5 bases and J by 0 bases, with 17 bases left in between. CDR3 coding DNA: TGTGCCAGCAGCAACATTCTACGGGGGAGCTCCTACGAGCAGTACTTC. It encodes CASSNILRGSSYEQYF. Looking up the rest from reference TRBV11-3 and TRBJ2-7 gives the full variable domain: EAGVVQSPRYKIIEKKQPVAFWCNPISGHNTLYWYLQNLGQGPELLIRYENEEAVDDSQLPKDRFSAERLKGVDSTLKIQPAELGDSAVYLCASSNILRGSSYEQYFGPGTRLTVT.

The CDR3 spells CASSIWGTGSNEQFF. The DNA for the CDR3 is TGTGCCAGTAGTATATGGGGGACAGGCAGCAATGAGCAGTTCTTC. V and J are TRBV19 and TRBJ2-1; 8 nucleotides line up with TRBD1. The trim removed 2 bases at V and 6 bases at J, leaving 6 bases unmatched. This CDR3 region has 15 residues. Germline V gene lookup returns CDR1 LNHDA and CDR2 SQIVND (reference sequence).

The chain carries TRBV11-3 and TRBJ2-3, with 10 bases that match TRBD2. CDR1 and CDR2 (germline): SGHNT, YENEEA. V dropped 1 base and J dropped 8; count of bases not matched to a gene: 6. The CDR3 loop spans 15 amino acids. The CDR3 loop is CASSLGSSGGSTQYF. CDR3 nucleotide sequence: TGTGCCAGCAGCTTAGGATCTAGCGGGGGATCTACGCAGTATTTT.

This chain uses TRBV5-1 with TRBJ1-2; D unclear. Germline assignment: CDR1 SGHRS and CDR2 YFSETQ. This CDR3 spans 15 amino acids. V lost 0 bases to trimming and J lost 0 bases, with 9 bases between them. CDR3 nucleotide sequence: TGCGCCAGCAGCTTGGCCCCCCCGACTAACTATGGCTACACCTTC. Protein: CASSLAPPTNYGYTF.

V usage is TRBV2 and J usage is TRBJ1-5; D is unclear. Per germline, CDR1 SNHLY and CDR2 FYNNEI. V shed 1 base and J shed 4 bases, with 2 bases lying between them. The CDR3 contains 12 residues. CDR3 protein: CASSEGNQPQHF. For the CDR3, the DNA is TGTGCCAGCAGTGAAGGAAATCAGCCCCAGCATTTT.

This clone was detected only a few times. The V gene is TRBV3-1 (or the pseudogene TRBV3-2), the J gene TRBJ2-1; no clear D. The CDR3 consists of 13 residues. Germline CDR1 is LGHDT and CDR2 is YNNKEL (reference sequence). V lost 1 base, J lost 10 bases, and 11 bases lay in between. CDR3 DNA sequence: TGTGCCAGCAGCCAAGGTAACGGTGGCGAGCAGTTCTTC. Translated, it gives CASSQGNGGEQFF.

This rearrangement joins TRBV6-5 to TRBJ1-6, with D unresolved. V lost 6 bases and J 10 bases, leaving 19 bases between the germline ends. CDR3 length equals 15 residues. Germline V gives CDR1 MNHEY, CDR2 SVGAGI. The CDR3 coding sequence is TGTGCCAGCAGGCGACCGGGAACTGGCGCATCACCCCTCCACTTT. It is translated as CASRRPGTGASPLHF.

J is TRBJ2-7 and V is TRBV7-2, with 8 positions matching TRBD1. The CDR3 totals 15 residues. Germline assignment: CDR1 SGHTA and CDR2 FQGNSA. Germline trimming cut 8 bases from V and 0 bases from J; bases unmatched to any gene: 9. Here the CDR3 DNA reads TGTGCCAGCCGCCTACAGGGGGAAGCCTCCTACGAGCAGTACTTC. Protein sequence: CASRLQGEASYEQYF.